The 22 T cell receptor beta chains below all came from one sample that was sequenced in a study of blood T cell repertoires in COVID-19 (dated by TCRdb to about 2020). Receptor amplification or capture employed the immunoSEQ multiplex PCR assay. TCRdb mirrors the immuneACCESS table, restricted to in-frame sequences. Some clones are absent from its copies; in checked studies, under half trace to an unresolved V gene, and the reason for the others is unknown. The sample records 250,000 to 350,000 clones, roughly 87% of which are singletons. In total, the top ten clones hold roughly 2% of the sample. Source material: peripheral blood. The receptors originated from a woman between 50 and 59 years old who had recovered from COVID-19.

This chain uses TRBV28 with TRBJ2-7; TRBD1 matches at 9 bases. Germline V CDR1 and CDR2: MDHEN, SYDVKM. The CDR3 is made up of 15 amino acids. With 7 bases clipped from V and 5 bases from J, the junction kept 12 bases outside the gene matches. This CDR3 reads CASKTFGWTGDEQYF. The CDR3 DNA is TGTGCCAGCAAAACCTTCGGGTGGACAGGGGACGAGCAGTACTTC.

The chain uses TRBV20-1 and TRBJ2-7, with no clear D. Trimming removed 3 bases at V and 5 bases at J, with 8 bases between. Germline V gives CDR1 DFQATT, CDR2 SNEGSKA (reference sequence). CDR3 length: 11 residues. The CDR3 nucleotides read TGCAGTGCTAGGTTAGTCGACGAGCAGTACTTC. Translation: CSARLVDEQYF.

The V and J genes are TRBV6-5 and TRBJ1-3; D is uncertain. The V end lost 2 bases, the J end lost 1 base, and 6 bases lay between the germline ends. The CDR3 contains 14 residues. Germline V CDR1 and CDR2: MNHEY, SVGAGI. The CDR3 region has the DNA TGTGCCAGCAGTTACCGGGATTCTGGAAACACCATATATTTT. Translating it yields CASSYRDSGNTIYF.

The gene calls are TRBV4-1 and TRBJ2-3; D is possibly TRBD2 (5 bases). V lost 1 base, J lost 5 bases, and 16 bases lay in between. CDR1 and CDR2 from the germline V gene are MGHRA and YSYEKL. The CDR3 runs 16 residues. The CDR3 DNA sequence: TGCGCCAGCAGCCAAGGCCGAGCGGAAAAAGGAGATACGCAGTATTTT. It yields the protein CASSQGRAEKGDTQYF.

The chain employs TRBV19 and TRBJ1-2; 11 nucleotides align to TRBD1. Germline lookup yields CDR1 LNHDA and CDR2 SQIVND (reference sequence). The CDR3 consists of 18 residues. J was trimmed by 2 bases and V by 5 bases; bases with no gene match: 13. The CDR3 DNA reads as TGTGCCAGTAGTCCCTCCGGGACAGGGGGATTCTGGAACTATGGCTACACCTTC. This gives the protein CASSPSGTGGFWNYGYTF.

In this sample, this clone turned up once. The chain links TRBV10-3 to TRBJ2-7; possibly TRBD2 for D (7 bases). The germline CDR1 and CDR2 sequences are ENHRY and SYGVKD. With 0 bases removed from V and 6 bases from J, the gap between germline ends came to 12 bases. The CDR3 has 14 amino acids. For the CDR3, the DNA is TGTGCCATCAGTGAGTCACCGGGGGGCGCCGAGCAGTACTTC. Its protein is CAISESPGGAEQYF.

The V call is TRBV10-3, the J call TRBJ2-5, with TRBD2 matching 9 bases. Looked up from germline, CDR1 is ENHRY and CDR2 is SYGVKD. Trimming cost V 4 bases and J 4 bases; bases outside gene matches: 16. CDR3 length: 18 residues. The CDR3 DNA reads TGTGCCATCAGTGGGAGAGGTAGCGGGAGAATGTTGAGAGAGACCCAGTACTTC. Its protein product is CAISGRGSGRMLRETQYF.

This clone was recorded a few times. V usage is TRBV6-7 and J usage is TRBJ1-2; D may be TRBD1 (6 bases). TRBV6-7 is classed as an ORF, of uncertain function. This CDR3 is 13 amino acids long. Trimming removed 6 bases at V and 4 bases at J, with 12 bases between. CDR3 loop: CASSVTGCYGYTF. The DNA of the CDR3 is TGTGCCAGCAGCGTAACAGGGTGCTATGGCTACACCTTC.

The chain combines TRBV4-1 with TRBJ1-3; TRBD1 agrees at 10 bases. Trimming at V came to 4 bases and at J to 4 bases, leaving 19 bases not matched to a gene. The germline V gene has CDR1 MGHRA and CDR2 YSYEKL. CDR3 length: 20 amino acids. For the CDR3, the DNA is TGCGCCAGCAGCCTTAACCCGGGACAGGGGAAAATTGCCAGGGGAAACACCATATATTTT. Encoded protein: CASSLNPGQGKIARGNTIYF.

The chain employs TRBV7-8 and TRBJ2-2, with D perhaps matching TRBD1 (6 bases). The CDR3 spans 14 residues. Germline lookup yields CDR1 SGHVS and CDR2 FQNEAQ. V was clipped by 4 bases and J by 2 bases, with 8 bases between them. CDR3 DNA sequence: TGTGCCAGCAGCTCGGACAGAAACACCGGGGAGCTGTTTTTT. Its translation: CASSSDRNTGELFF. Variable domain in full (rest from reference TRBV7-8 and TRBJ2-2): GAGVSQSPRYKVAKRGQDVALRCDPISGHVSLFWYQQALGQGPEFLTYFQNEAQLDKSGLPSDRFFAERPEGSVSTLKIQRTQQEDSAVYLCASSSDRNTGELFFGEGSRLTVL.

The J gene is TRBJ1-1, the V gene TRBV5-1, with a possible D match to TRBD1 (5 bases). This CDR3 is built from 13 residues. The V and J ends lost 1 base and 5 bases respectively, with 9 bases between them. Per the germline V gene, CDR1 is SGHRS and CDR2 is YFSETQ. Here the CDR3 DNA reads TGCGCCAGCAGCTTGCAGGGTCGGACTGAAGCTTTCTTT. Translation gives CASSLQGRTEAFF.

The table lists this clone with a count of one. CDR3 DNA sequence: TGTGCCAGCAGTGACCGAGACAGGCCTAGCTTCAATTCACCCCTCCACTTT. Translation gives CASSDRDRPSFNSPLHF. The chain recombines TRBV28 with TRBJ1-6; tentatively, D is TRBD1 (6 bases). This CDR3 is 17 amino acids long. Trimming stripped 5 bases from V and 7 bases from J, with 21 bases between. The germline CDR1 and CDR2 sequences are MDHEN and SYDVKM.

The V call is TRBV28, the J call TRBJ1-5; D is possibly TRBD1 (5 bases). Germline V lookup: CDR1 MDHEN, CDR2 SYDVKM. CDR3 length: 15 residues. V was clipped by 3 bases and J by 7 bases, with 16 bases between them. CDR3 in DNA: TGTGCCAGCAGTTTCCCGGGGGTCTCGGGCCAGCCCCAGCATTTT. Its translation is CASSFPGVSGQPQHF.

The chain employs TRBV29-1 and TRBJ2-2, with a tentative D call TRBD1 (8 bases). V gave up 5 bases and J gave up 2 bases, with 15 bases separating them. The CDR3 loop spans 15 amino acids. Germline CDR1 is SQVTM and CDR2 is ANQGSEA. The CDR3 is CSVYTGGVNTGELFF. CDR3 bases: TGCAGCGTTTACACAGGGGGGGTTAACACCGGGGAGCTGTTTTTT.

The rearrangement links TRBV27 to TRBJ2-3; 10 bases map to TRBD2. From germline, CDR1 is MNHEY and CDR2 SMNVEV (reference sequence). The CDR3 spans 17 residues. The V segment lost 3 bases and the J segment 2 bases; nucleotides outside the gene matches: 8. The CDR3 region has the DNA TGTGCCAGCAGTTTCGCTAGCGGGAGAATTCACACAGATACGCAGTATTTT. This translates into CASSFASGRIHTDTQYF.

The chain employs TRBV5-4 and TRBJ2-1; 12 positions agree with TRBD2. The CDR3 has 16 amino acids. Per germline, CDR1 SGHNT and CDR2 YYREEE (reference sequence). The V and J ends lost 4 bases and 8 bases, in that order; junction bases with no gene match: 10. CDR3 amino acids: CASSGLAGGLGDEQFF. CDR3 nucleotide sequence: TGTGCCAGCAGCGGGCTAGCGGGGGGGCTTGGAGATGAGCAGTTCTTC.

This chain connects TRBV30 to TRBJ1-5, with a weak D call TRBD1 (5 bases). The CDR3 has 14 amino acids. Between the trimmed V and J ends, which lost 1 base and 2 bases, there was a span of 9 bases. Germline V gene sequence: CDR1 GTSNPN, CDR2 SVGIG (reference sequence). The CDR3 spells CAWSGVGGNQPQHF. The DNA for the CDR3 is TGTGCCTGGAGTGGAGTAGGGGGCAATCAGCCCCAGCATTTT.

The rearrangement uses TRBV7-2 and TRBJ1-1; TRBD1 might be the D (5 bases). Germline V CDR1 and CDR2: SGHTA, FQGNSA. This CDR3 has 14 residues. V was clipped by 1 base and J by 3 bases, with 9 bases between them. The CDR3 here is CASSLETEYTEAFF. Written as DNA, the CDR3 is TGTGCCAGCAGCTTAGAGACAGAATACACTGAAGCTTTCTTT.

This clone was seen just once. This chain links TRBV7-2 with TRBJ2-7, with D hard to call. The CDR3 loop spans 12 amino acids. CDR1 SGHTA and CDR2 FQGNSA come from the germline V gene. V was trimmed by 1 base and J by 7 bases, leaving 8 bases between them. The CDR3, as DNA: TGTGCCAGCAGCTTAGTTAATCGGGAGCAGTACTTC. This translates into CASSLVNREQYF.

This clone was recorded only once. V gene TRBV23-1 combines with J gene TRBJ1-5; no reliable D call. TRBV23-1 is an ORF, and what it does is uncertain. The length of the CDR3 is 18 residues. The V end was cut by 1 base, the J end by 5 bases, with 21 bases between. This chain's CDR3 is CASSQFFPQPTYHQPQHF. The CDR3 DNA reads as TGCGCCAGCAGTCAATTTTTTCCACAGCCAACTTACCATCAGCCCCAGCATTTT.

A single count supports this clone. The V and J genes are TRBV5-1 and TRBJ1-2, with TRBD1 as a possible D gene (5 bases). CDR3 length: 12 amino acids. The V and J ends lost 5 bases and 8 bases respectively, with 13 bases between them. Germline assignment: CDR1 SGHRS and CDR2 YFSETQ. This chain's CDR3 is CASRAGRAGYTF. Written as DNA, the CDR3 is TGCGCCAGCAGGGCAGGCAGGGCCGGCTACACCTTC.

The genes are TRBV4-1 and TRBJ2-3; the D gene is possibly TRBD2 (5 bases). Germline V lookup: CDR1 MGHRA, CDR2 YSYEKL. V was shortened by 2 bases and J by 0 bases, with 18 bases between the two germline ends. The CDR3 is 18 amino acids. CDR3 in amino acids: CASSQIGLKNSSTDTQYF. In DNA, the CDR3 is TGCGCCAGCAGCCAAATTGGACTGAAAAACTCTAGCACAGATACGCAGTATTTT.